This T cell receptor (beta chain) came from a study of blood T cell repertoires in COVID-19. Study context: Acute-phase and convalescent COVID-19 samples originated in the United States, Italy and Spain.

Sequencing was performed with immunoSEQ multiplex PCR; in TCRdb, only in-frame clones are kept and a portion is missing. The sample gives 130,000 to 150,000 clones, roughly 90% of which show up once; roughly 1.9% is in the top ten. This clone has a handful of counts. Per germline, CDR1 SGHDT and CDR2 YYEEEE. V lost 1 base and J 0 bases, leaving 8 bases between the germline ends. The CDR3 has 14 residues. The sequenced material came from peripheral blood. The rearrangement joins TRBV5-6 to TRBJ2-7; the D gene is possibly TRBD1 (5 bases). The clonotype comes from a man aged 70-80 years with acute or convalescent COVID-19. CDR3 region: CASSLKGVSYEQYF. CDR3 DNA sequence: TGTGCCAGCAGCTTGAAAGGGGTCTCCTACGAGCAGTACTTC.